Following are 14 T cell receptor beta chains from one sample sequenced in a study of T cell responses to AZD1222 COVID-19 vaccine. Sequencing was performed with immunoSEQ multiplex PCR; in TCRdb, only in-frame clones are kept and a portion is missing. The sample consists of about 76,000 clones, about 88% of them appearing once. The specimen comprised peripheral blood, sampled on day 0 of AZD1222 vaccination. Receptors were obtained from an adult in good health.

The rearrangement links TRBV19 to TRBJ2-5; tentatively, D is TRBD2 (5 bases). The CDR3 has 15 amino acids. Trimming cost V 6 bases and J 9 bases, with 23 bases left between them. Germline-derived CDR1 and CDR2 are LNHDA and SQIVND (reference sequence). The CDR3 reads CASSPKADTGLPQYF. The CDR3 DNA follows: TGTGCCAGTAGCCCGAAGGCCGACACGGGGTTGCCCCAGTACTTC.

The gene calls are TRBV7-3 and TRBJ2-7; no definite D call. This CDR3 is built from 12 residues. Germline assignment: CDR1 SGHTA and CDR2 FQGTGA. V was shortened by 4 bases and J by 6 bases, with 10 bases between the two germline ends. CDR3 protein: CASSSFAREQYF. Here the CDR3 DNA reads TGTGCCAGCAGCTCCTTTGCCCGCGAGCAGTACTTC.

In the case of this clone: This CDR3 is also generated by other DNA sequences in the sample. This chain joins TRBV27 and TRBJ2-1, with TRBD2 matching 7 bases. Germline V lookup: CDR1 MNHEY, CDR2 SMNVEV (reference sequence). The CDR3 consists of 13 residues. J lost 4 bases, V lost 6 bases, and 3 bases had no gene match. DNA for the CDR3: TGTGCCAGCAGGGGGACTACATACAATGAGCAGTTCTTC. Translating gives CASRGTTYNEQFF.

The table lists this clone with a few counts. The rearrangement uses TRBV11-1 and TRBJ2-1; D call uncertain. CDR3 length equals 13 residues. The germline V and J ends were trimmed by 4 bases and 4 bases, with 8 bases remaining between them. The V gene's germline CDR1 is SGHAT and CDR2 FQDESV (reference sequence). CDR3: CASSSSAYNEQFF. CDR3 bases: TGTGCCAGCAGCTCGTCAGCTTACAATGAGCAGTTCTTC.

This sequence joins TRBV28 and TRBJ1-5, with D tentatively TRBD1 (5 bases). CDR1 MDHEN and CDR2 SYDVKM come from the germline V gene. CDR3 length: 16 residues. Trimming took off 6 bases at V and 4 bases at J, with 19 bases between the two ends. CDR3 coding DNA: TGTGCCAGCAGCCCTCCCGACAGCCGTCGGAATCAGCCCCAGCATTTT. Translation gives CASSPPDSRRNQPQHF.

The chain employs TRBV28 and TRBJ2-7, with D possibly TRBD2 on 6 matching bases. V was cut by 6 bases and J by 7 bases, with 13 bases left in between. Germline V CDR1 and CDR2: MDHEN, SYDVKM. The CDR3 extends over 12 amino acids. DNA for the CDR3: TGTGCCAGCAGCCTTAGCGGTCCAGAGCAGTACTTC. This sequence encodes CASSLSGPEQYF. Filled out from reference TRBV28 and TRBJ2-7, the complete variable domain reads DVKVTQSSRYLVKRTGEKVFLECVQDMDHENMFWYRQDPGLGLRLIYFSYDVKMKEKGDIPEGYSVSREKKERFSLILESASTNQTSMYLCASSLSGPEQYFGPGTRLTVT.

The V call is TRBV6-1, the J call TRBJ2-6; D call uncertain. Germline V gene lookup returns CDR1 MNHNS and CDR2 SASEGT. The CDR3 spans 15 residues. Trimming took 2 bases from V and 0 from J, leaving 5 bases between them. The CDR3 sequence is CASSENYSGANVLTF. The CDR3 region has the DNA TGTGCCAGCAGTGAAAATTACTCTGGGGCCAACGTCCTGACTTTC.

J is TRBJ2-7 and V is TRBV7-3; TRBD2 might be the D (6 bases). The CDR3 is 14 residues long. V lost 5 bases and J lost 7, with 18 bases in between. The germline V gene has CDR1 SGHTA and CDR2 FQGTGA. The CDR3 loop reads CASSPGGLRGEQYF. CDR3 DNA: TGTGCCAGCAGCCCAGGAGGGCTTAGAGGGGAGCAGTACTTC. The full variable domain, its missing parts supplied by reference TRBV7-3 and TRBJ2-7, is GAGVSQTPSNKVTEKGKYVELRCDPISGHTALYWYRQSLGQGPEFLIYFQGTGAADDSGLPNDRFFAVRPEGSVSTLKIQRTERGDSAVYLCASSPGGLRGEQYFGPGTRLTVT.

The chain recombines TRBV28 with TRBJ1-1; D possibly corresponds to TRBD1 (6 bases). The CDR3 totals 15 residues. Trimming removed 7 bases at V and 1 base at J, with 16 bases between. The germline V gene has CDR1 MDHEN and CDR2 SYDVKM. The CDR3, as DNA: TGTGCCAGCACTTACACGGGACAAAAGAACACTGAAGCTTTCTTT. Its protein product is CASTYTGQKNTEAFF.

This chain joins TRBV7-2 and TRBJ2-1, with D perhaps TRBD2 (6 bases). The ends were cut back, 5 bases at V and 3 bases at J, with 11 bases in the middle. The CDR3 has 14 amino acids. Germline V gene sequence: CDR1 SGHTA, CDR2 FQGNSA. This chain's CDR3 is CASSPSVNYNEQFF. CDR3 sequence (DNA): TGTGCCAGCAGCCCTAGCGTCAACTACAATGAGCAGTTCTTC.

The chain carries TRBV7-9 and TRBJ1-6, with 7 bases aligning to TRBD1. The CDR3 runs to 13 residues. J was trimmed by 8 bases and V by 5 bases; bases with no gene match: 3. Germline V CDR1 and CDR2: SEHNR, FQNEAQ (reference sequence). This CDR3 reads CASSRDSHSPLHF. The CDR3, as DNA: TGTGCCAGCAGCCGGGACAGCCATTCACCCCTCCACTTT. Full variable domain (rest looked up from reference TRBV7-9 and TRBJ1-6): DTGVSQNPRHKITKRGQNVTFRCDPISEHNRLYWYRQTLGQGPEFLTYFQNEAQLEKSRLLSDRFSAERPKGSFSTLEIQRTEQGDSAMYLCASSRDSHSPLHFGNGTRLTVT.

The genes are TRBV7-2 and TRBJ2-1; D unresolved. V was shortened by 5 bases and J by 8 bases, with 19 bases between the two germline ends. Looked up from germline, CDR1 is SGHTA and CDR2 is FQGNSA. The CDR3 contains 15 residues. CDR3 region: CASSPRERPRDEQFF. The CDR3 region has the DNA TGTGCCAGCAGCCCCCGTGAACGGCCAAGGGATGAGCAGTTCTTC.

The CDR3 nucleotides read TGTGCCAGCAGCTCGTCGGTGATAACGCAACAGTTTTATGGCTACACCTTC. Translation: CASSSSVITQQFYGYTF. The V gene is TRBV11-2, the J gene TRBJ1-2; D is undetermined. V lost 4 bases and J 5 bases, leaving 23 bases between the germline ends. Per germline, CDR1 SGHAT and CDR2 FQNNGV. The CDR3 covers 17 residues.

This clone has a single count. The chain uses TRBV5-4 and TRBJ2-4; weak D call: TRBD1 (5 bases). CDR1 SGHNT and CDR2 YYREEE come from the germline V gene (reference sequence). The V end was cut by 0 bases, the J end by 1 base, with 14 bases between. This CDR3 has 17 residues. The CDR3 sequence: CASSLGLGRLAKNIQYF. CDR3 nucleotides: TGTGCCAGCAGCTTGGGTCTGGGGCGTTTGGCCAAAAACATTCAGTACTTC.